This TCR beta chain was documented in a study of blood T cell repertoires in COVID-19. Across the study: The samples span acute and convalescent COVID-19 from the United States, Italy and Spain. The cDNA or gDNA used as material had been derived from T cells, B-cell-depleted T cells, or PBMCs.

Authors' analysis steps: The authors estimated nucleated cell counts from reference gene primer amplification. TCRdb's table, derived via immunoSEQ multiplex PCR, lists solely in-frame clones and lacks some. That table is the source of V, J and clone size, and D and trimming were worked out from the DNA. This repertoire shows some 140,000 clones, over 75% found once; its top ten account for more than 2%. V shed 3 bases, J shed 2 bases, and the junction held 9 bases outside the gene matches. CDR1 KGHSH and CDR2 LQKENI come from the germline V gene. This CDR3 region has 17 residues. The TCR originated in a man in his sixties or seventies with active COVID-19. V gene TRBV18 combines with J gene TRBJ2-7; 11 bases line up with TRBD2. Source material: peripheral blood. Here the CDR3 DNA reads TGTGCCAGCTCACCCTTTACCGGGACTAGCGGTCCCTACGAGCAGTACTTC. It yields the protein CASSPFTGTSGPYEQYF.